The 25 T cell receptor beta chains listed next were all sequenced from one sample in a study of regulatory T cells in long-lasting Graves disease. Time point reported: persistent/refractory GD, antithyroid drugs over 5 years with positive TRAb. PBMC RNA served as the TCR library source. Construction of the TCR beta libraries employed iRepertoire HTBI primers in conjunction with Arm-PCR of CDR3 regions. A single record per CDR3 protein comes from TCRdb applying MiXCR to the multiplex PCR reads. Of about 290,000 distinct CDR3 sequences in the sample, roughly a fifth were seen once. The specimen comprised peripheral blood mononuclear cells (PBMCs), sampled when the disease was refractory, from a patient treated with antithyroid drugs. Receptors were obtained from a female donor with Graves disease.

This clonotype has ten or more counts. The rearrangement uses TRBV6-1 and TRBJ2-7; TRBD1 matches 7 bases. Germline V lookup: CDR1 MNHNS, CDR2 SASEGT. V dropped 5 bases and J dropped 3; count of bases not matched to a gene: 7. The CDR3 has 14 residues. CDR3 loop: CASSIGQVHYEQYF. The CDR3 DNA sequence: TGTGCCAGCAGTATCGGACAGGTACACTACGAGCAGTACTTC.

This clonotype was picked up many times. The CDR3 region has the DNA TGTGCCAGCAGCCAATCGGAGGCACTATATGGCTACACCTTC. Translated, it gives CASSQSEALYGYTF. The rearrangement links TRBV16 to TRBJ1-2; D gene ambiguous. The CDR3 covers 14 residues. V lost 0 bases and J lost 5, with 10 bases in between. Germline CDR1 KGHSY, CDR2 FQNENV.

This clonotype was counted only a few times. The chain links TRBV11-1 to TRBJ2-7; TRBD2 aligns across 10 bases. V lost 2 bases, J lost 3 bases, and 7 bases stayed unmatched. CDR3 length: 16 amino acids. Germline V lookup: CDR1 SGHAT, CDR2 FQDESV (reference sequence). The CDR3 reads CASSLFSSGRYYEQYF. CDR3 in DNA: TGTGCCAGCAGCTTATTTTCTAGCGGGAGATACTACGAGCAGTACTTC.

The chain links TRBV6-2 or TRBV6-3 to TRBJ2-5; no clear D gene. CDR1 is MNHEY, CDR2 SVGEGT, per germline. Trimming cost V 2 bases and J 2 bases, with 9 bases left between them. This CDR3 contains 14 residues. Here the CDR3 reads CASSYPPEQETQYF. The CDR3 nucleotides read TGTGCCAGCAGTTACCCCCCAGAGCAAGAGACCCAGTACTTC.

Only a few counts were recorded for this clonotype. The chain links TRBV11-2 to TRBJ2-7, with a weak D call TRBD1 (5 bases). This CDR3 region has 13 residues. Per germline, CDR1 SGHAT and CDR2 FQNNGV. The ends were cut back, 3 bases at V and 3 bases at J, with 9 bases in the middle. The DNA for the CDR3 is TGTGCCAGCAGCTTTGGGGCGGTCTACGAGCAGTACTTC. This codes for CASSFGAVYEQYF. Full variable domain (rest looked up from reference TRBV11-2 and TRBJ2-7): EAGVAQSPRYKIIEKRQSVAFWCNPISGHATLYWYQQILGQGPKLLIQFQNNGVVDDSQLPKDRFSAERLKGVDSTLKIQPAKLEDSAVYLCASSFGAVYEQYFGPGTRLTVT.

This clonotype was recorded many times. J is TRBJ1-1 and V is TRBV15; D not certain. The germline V gene encodes CDR1 LNHNV and CDR2 YYDKDF (reference sequence). V gave up 6 bases and J gave up 1 base, with 9 bases separating them. CDR3 length: 13 residues. CDR3 loop: CATRWGRNTEAFF. Here the CDR3 DNA reads TGTGCCACCAGGTGGGGAAGGAACACTGAAGCTTTCTTT.

This clonotype showed up just a few times. The rearrangement links TRBV29-1 to TRBJ2-2; D not resolved. Germline V gene sequence: CDR1 SQVTM, CDR2 ANQGSEA. V lost 1 base to trimming and J lost 4 bases, with 16 bases between them. This CDR3 has 16 residues. In nucleotides, the CDR3 is TGCAGCGTTGAAGGCCAGACACACGTTGGCACCGGGGAGCTGTTTTTT. Translation: CSVEGQTHVGTGELFF.

This clonotype was seen repeatedly, ten times or more. The J gene is TRBJ1-1, the V gene TRBV29-1, with D perhaps TRBD1 (6 bases). Looked up from germline, CDR1 is SQVTM and CDR2 is ANQGSEA. This CDR3 comprises 13 residues. V lost 7 bases and J 6 bases, leaving 18 bases between the germline ends. CDR3 coding DNA: TGCAGCGCAACCGGCGGCAGGGGCGCTGAAGCTTTCTTT. Translated: CSATGGRGAEAFF.

This clonotype was found many times. This chain links TRBV27 with TRBJ2-5, with D uncertain. Trimming pared 6 bases from V and 0 bases from J, leaving 5 bases between. The germline gives CDR1 MNHEY, CDR2 SMNVEV (reference sequence). The CDR3 contains 12 residues. The CDR3, as DNA: TGTGCCAGCAGCCCCAACCAAGAGACCCAGTACTTC. Protein: CASSPNQETQYF.

This clonotype was seen more than once but under ten times. The genes are TRBV7-2 and TRBJ1-1, with D perhaps matching TRBD1 (6 bases). The CDR3 runs 13 residues. With 4 bases removed from V and 10 bases from J, the gap between germline ends came to 16 bases. CDR1 and CDR2 (germline): SGHTA, FQGNSA. The CDR3 here is CASSSDVGGRAFF. As DNA, the CDR3 is TGTGCCAGCAGCTCCGACGTCGGGGGGCGAGCTTTCTTT.

This clonotype was found many times. V is TRBV28 and J is TRBJ1-2, with a possible D match to TRBD1 (6 bases). The CDR3 sequence is 12 residues long. Germline CDR1 is MDHEN and CDR2 is SYDVKM. Trimming pared 8 bases from V and 4 bases from J, leaving 11 bases between. CDR3 residues: CASQGLTYGYTF. As DNA, the CDR3 is TGTGCCAGCCAGGGGTTGACCTATGGCTACACCTTC.

About this clonotype: The junction shows a germline mismatch at one end, possibly a read error. The V call is TRBV20-1, the J call TRBJ2-5, with D possibly called TRBD1 or TRBD2 (5 bases each). The CDR3 has 15 amino acids. Looked up from germline, CDR1 is DFQATT and CDR2 is SNEGSKA (reference sequence). CDR3 sequence: CSAIAESGTPETQYF. CDR3 in DNA: TGCAGTGCTATAGCCGAATCCGGGACCCCTGAGACCCAATACTTC.

The sample holds a few counts of this clonotype. The chain joins TRBV28 to TRBJ2-1, with D possibly TRBD2 on 6 matching bases. V was shortened by 6 bases and J by 7 bases, with 16 bases between the two germline ends. The CDR3 has 14 amino acids. Per germline, CDR1 MDHEN and CDR2 SYDVKM. In nucleotides, the CDR3 is TGTGCCAGCAGCAGAATATCTGGGGGGAATGAGCAGTTCTTC. Amino acids: CASSRISGGNEQFF.

This clonotype was observed a handful of times. CDR3 DNA sequence: TGTGCCAGCAGATTAGCACTAGCGGGTACCGGGGAGCTGTTTTTT. Translation: CASRLALAGTGELFF. The V call is TRBV6-1, the J call TRBJ2-2; TRBD2 aligns across 9 bases. The germline CDR1 and CDR2 sequences are MNHNS and SASEGT. The CDR3 is 15 amino acids. Trimming took 6 bases from V and 5 from J; bases not matched to a gene: 7.

This sequence joins TRBV5-1 and TRBJ1-3, with 7 bases matching TRBD1. Germline CDR1 SGHRS, CDR2 YFSETQ. V was clipped by 4 bases and J by 0 bases; unmatched bases: 4. The CDR3 consists of 15 residues. This chain's CDR3 is CASSPGQLSGNTIYF. The CDR3, as DNA: TGCGCCAGCAGCCCGGGACAGCTCTCTGGAAACACCATATATTTT.

CDR3 bases: TGTGCCAGCTCAGCGGGACAGGGGGCTGGTGAAGAGACCCAGTACTTC. The encoded protein is CASSAGQGAGEETQYF. V and J are TRBV18 and TRBJ2-5, with 12 bases matching TRBD1. Germline V CDR1 and CDR2: KGHSH, LQKENI. V lost 5 bases and J lost 3; bases outside the gene matches: 7. The CDR3 extends over 16 amino acids.

The CDR3 region has the DNA TGCGCCAGCAGCCAAGGAGGGGGCGGACTAGCGGGAGAAGATGGCAAAAACATTCAGTACTTC. Residues: CASSQGGGGLAGEDGKNIQYF. The chain couples TRBV4-1 to TRBJ2-4; 13 bases map to TRBD2. V trimming: 1 base; J trimming: 3 bases; junction bases outside the gene matches: 15. The CDR3 runs 21 residues. Germline V CDR1 and CDR2: MGHRA, YSYEKL.

V is TRBV29-1 and J is TRBJ2-1; D ambiguous. Between the trimmed V and J ends, which lost 1 base and 5 bases, there was a span of 6 bases. The CDR3 has 12 residues. Germline values: CDR1 SQVTM, CDR2 ANQGSEA. The CDR3 bases are TGCAGCGTTGAAGGGAATAACAATGAGCAGTTCTTC. Encoded protein: CSVEGNNNEQFF.

This clonotype was counted ten times or more. The V gene is TRBV6-5, the J gene TRBJ1-1, with D possibly being TRBD1 (6 bases). Looked up from germline, CDR1 is MNHEY and CDR2 is SVGAGI. The CDR3 runs to 14 residues. The ends were cut back, 4 bases at V and 5 bases at J, with 14 bases in the middle. This CDR3 reads CASSSPGGATEAFF. CDR3 coding DNA: TGTGCCAGCAGTTCCCCTGGGGGGGCGACTGAAGCTTTCTTT.

This clonotype came up a few times. V is TRBV5-1 and J is TRBJ1-2; D is possibly TRBD1 (5 bases). Germline CDR1 reads SGHRS; CDR2 reads YFSETQ. Trimming cost V 2 bases and J 5 bases, with 16 bases left between them. The CDR3 sequence is 15 residues long. CDR3 nucleotide sequence: TGCGCCAGCAGCTTTTCCGACCGGGGGTTTTATGGCTACACCTTC. Translated, it gives CASSFSDRGFYGYTF.

The rearrangement uses TRBV7-9 and TRBJ2-3; D unclear. This CDR3 spans 13 amino acids. V lost 11 bases and J lost 0, with 12 bases in between. Per germline, CDR1 SEHNR and CDR2 FQNEAQ (reference sequence). The CDR3 DNA is TGTGCCTCACGGACCGATAGCACAGATACGCAGTATTTT. Translation: CASRTDSTDTQYF.

This clonotype came up a few times. This sequence joins TRBV10-3 and TRBJ1-2; the D is unclear. The CDR3 consists of 14 residues. Germline values: CDR1 ENHRY, CDR2 SYGVKD. Trimming took 4 bases from V and 2 from J, leaving 11 bases between them. CDR3 region: CAISVGSANYGYTF. For the CDR3, the DNA is TGTGCCATCAGTGTGGGCAGCGCAAACTATGGCTACACCTTC.

This clonotype came up many times. The chain carries TRBV3-1 and TRBJ1-4, with D possibly TRBD1 on 5 matching bases. Germline CDR1 and CDR2: LGHDT and YNNKEL (reference sequence). Trimming left V 3 bases short and J 4 bases short, with 9 bases between. CDR3 length: 14 residues. In DNA form, the CDR3 reads TGTGCCAGCAGCCAGGGACGGTATAATGAAAAACTGTTTTTT. Translating it yields CASSQGRYNEKLFF.

This clonotype was counted between two and nine times. The chain recombines TRBV11-1 with TRBJ2-7; no clear D. The V end lost 3 bases, the J end lost 0 bases, and 6 bases lay between the germline ends. The germline CDR1 and CDR2 sequences are SGHAT and FQDESV (reference sequence). The CDR3 has 13 amino acids. CDR3 nucleotides: TGTGCCAGCAGCTTTCACGGCTCCTACGAGCAGTACTTC. It is translated as CASSFHGSYEQYF.

This chain uses TRBV29-1 with TRBJ2-2; D remains unclear. V was clipped by 7 bases and J by 5 bases, with 14 bases between them. This CDR3 comprises 13 residues. From germline, CDR1 is SQVTM and CDR2 ANQGSEA. In nucleotides, the CDR3 is TGCAGCGCCTCTGGGGTCGGGACCGGGGAGCTGTTTTTT. It specifies CSASGVGTGELFF.